This T cell receptor beta chain was observed in a study of OX40 agonist ivuxolimab in advanced cancers. Generated by immunoSEQ multiplex PCR, the TCRdb table keeps only in-frame clones and is missing some. The profile shows approximately 50,000 clones, nearly 95% of them singletons. This clone was observed once. The CDR3 sequence is 15 residues long. The V end was cut by 6 bases, the J end by 9 bases, with 21 bases between. The germline CDR1 and CDR2 sequences are MNHNY and SVGAGI (reference sequence). Autoimmune disease history or systemic immunosuppression led to patients being barred. The sample here was CD4+ or CD8+ T cells sorted from blood, taken in a trial of the OX40 agonist ivuxolimab. This rearrangement joins TRBV6-6 to TRBJ2-1; a possible D gene is TRBD1 (6 bases). The source is an adult with an advanced solid tumor such as melanoma, head and neck, liver or kidney cancer. This CDR3 is CASSPWKGRGGEQFF. The CDR3 region has the DNA TGTGCCAGCAGCCCATGGAAGGGCAGGGGTGGTGAGCAGTTCTTC.